The following is a TCR beta chain sequence with its context. This clonotype occurred many times. It lacks a known antigen. No base quality values were provided; no much bigger clone lies one nucleotide off. TCR beta CDR3 regions were amplified from RNA transcripts. The TCR CDR3 was subjected to a first round of RT-PCR using the HTBI primer set and the Qiagen OneStep RT-PCR kit. A second multiplex PCR round built the libraries, followed by size selection and purification. Sequencing of the libraries was done on an Illumina HiSeq2000 using paired-end 100 bp reads. Per the original workflow: SOAPnuke was used to process the raw data, removing reads that contained adapters or uncalled bases, had a mean Phred below 15, or lacked an exact match to the constant primer or identifier. High-quality paired reads were merged using COPE v1.2.5, and each unique nucleotide sequence was defined as a clonotype. MiTCR v1.1 was used to align the clonotypes against IMGT TRBV, TRBD and TRBJ reference segments. Analysis was restricted to V-J combinations with a frequency above 0.0001, which covered roughly 99% of repertoires. The TCS score was defined as the ratio of F50 (clonal expansion) to E x V (chaos), calculated using BLOSUM62-based TCRdist between CDR3 peptides within each V-J. Welch's t-statistics and random forest reduced 514 V-J features to 13, which were used in a naive Bayes classifier (R e1071). TCRdb reprocessing: public reads trimmed at Q25 with fastp, clones called with MiXCR, in-frame beta chains kept. All rows with the same CDR3 protein become a single entry with the most common DNA and genes. The V and J calls were not made by the authors but by TCRdb's processing. The sample records about 580,000 distinct CDR3 sequences, approximately 15% of which are singletons. Of the sample, roughly 5.7% is held by the ten largest clones.

This sample was taken from a study of T cells in Graves' hyperthyroidism and ophthalmopathy (dated by TCRdb to between 2019 and 2020). For the wider study: Peripheral blood samples were taken at initial diagnosis, before any treatment was given. After sampling, hyperthyroidism patients received methimazole starting at 30 mg daily, and ophthalmopathy patients received high-dose intravenous methylprednisolone. The paper reports TCR Vbeta CDR3 sequencing of 140 or so peripheral blood samples: under 45 ophthalmopathy, approximately 74 hyperthyroidism and around 17 progressor patients. In addition, the study compared T-cell repertoires in thyroid tissue and in blood from over 5 Graves' hyperthyroidism patients. TCR V-J signatures able to tell the groups apart were searched for in a discovery cohort of 95 or so patients, of whom around 42 had Graves' ophthalmopathy and 57 had stable Graves' hyperthyroidism. An independent validation cohort of fewer than 20 hyperthyroidism patients and 17 patients who later progressed to ophthalmopathy tested prospective prediction of ophthalmopathy. The approximately 90 discovery patients were divided at random into training and test sets in a 7:3 ratio.

The hyperthyroidism patients were between 18 and 65 years old and newly diagnosed, with a disease duration of less than 2 months. Patients with uncontrolled infections, other autoimmune diseases, pregnancy or lactation were excluded. Diagnoses were established on the basis of clinical symptoms, serum thyroxine and TRAb, thyroid ultrasound, and orbital computed tomography. Blood from progressor patients was drawn when they were first diagnosed with hyperthyroidism, before any ophthalmopathy symptoms appeared. PBMCs were separated from roughly 10 ml of fresh peripheral blood using Ficoll-Paque density gradient centrifugation. Progressor patients were initially diagnosed with Graves' hyperthyroidism and developed ophthalmopathy during follow-up. Trizol reagent was used to extract total RNA, and RNA quality was then checked on an Agilent 2100 Bioanalyzer. CDR1 and CDR2, per the germline V gene, are SNHLY and FYNNEI. V loses 8 bases, J loses 2 bases, and the germline ends lie 10 bases apart. Taken from cysteine to phenylalanine, the CDR3 has 12 residues. Just CDR3 DNA is preserved here, 36 bases in frame from base 1.

Points the paper makes about the study in general: Sample size was not statistically predetermined, and blinding of investigators to group allocation was not performed. In validation, progression to ophthalmopathy was predicted by the model with roughly 69% sensitivity and under 85% specificity, a median of approximately 6.5 months before onset. In cross-validation, a model built on a 13 V-J signature told ophthalmopathy apart from stable hyperthyroidism with approximately 90% sensitivity and about 81% specificity, and in testing the same model reached 80%/75%. Blood samples also contained most of the expanded thyroid clonotypes (frequency above 0.001), which suggests that blood repertoires may reflect thyroid immune responses.

The chain links TRBV2 with TRBJ2-7, with the D gene not clear enough to name. The TCR comes from a woman aged 30 to 39 with Graves' hyperthyroidism that later progressed to Graves' ophthalmopathy. The material sequenced was blood. The DNA reads TGTGCCAGCGTCGCAGTCACCTACGAGCAGTACTTC. It specifies CASVAVTYEQYF.